Each of the 16 T cell receptor beta chains below was sequenced from the same sample in a study of radiation and T cells in renal cell carcinoma (dated by TCRdb to the early 2020s). In the paper's terms, the time point label means: blood 4 weeks post-SBRT, at nephrectomy. The meaning of the sample's treatment or condition label: 15 Gy SBRT to primary tumor, nephrectomy 4 weeks later. The library was made by the immunoSEQ multiplex PCR assay. The clones in this table, taken by TCRdb from immuneACCESS, are in-frame only. Not every clone is retained; where verified, under half of the shortfall comes from an unresolved V gene, and the cause of the rest is unknown. The sample table lists some 64,000 clones, 60% to 85% of them with a count of one. Less than 8% of the sample lies in the top ten. The specimen was blood, collected from a patient whose treatment included radiotherapy and nephrectomy. These receptors all come from a man aged 55 to 69 with renal cell carcinoma.

The chain joins TRBV2 to TRBJ1-2; D remains unclear. Germline V lookup: CDR1 SNHLY, CDR2 FYNNEI. CDR3 length equals 15 residues. With 4 bases removed from V and 2 bases from J, the gap between germline ends came to 14 bases. The CDR3 DNA is TGTGCCAGCAGTGCGGGAGTTTTGGGAAACTATGGCTACACCTTC. As protein: CASSAGVLGNYGYTF.

The genes are TRBV9 and TRBJ1-6, with unresolved D. Trimming removed 3 bases at V and 8 bases at J, with 6 bases between. Germline lookup yields CDR1 SGDLS and CDR2 YYNGEE. There are 12 residues in the CDR3. The CDR3 DNA is TGTGCCAGCAGCGACCGGGATTCACCCCTCCACTTT. Its translation is CASSDRDSPLHF.

This clone has only one observation. This rearrangement joins TRBV4-3 to TRBJ2-2; 8 bases align to TRBD2. This CDR3 comprises 17 residues. Germline CDR1 and CDR2: LGHNA and YSLEER. V shed 4 bases and J 6 bases; nucleotides not matched to a gene: 13. CDR3 in DNA: TGCGCCAGCAGCCTGCAGGCCGGGACTAGAGAGGCCGGGGAGCTGTTTTTT. Translating gives CASSLQAGTREAGELFF.

The rearrangement links TRBV7-9 to TRBJ2-3, with 10 bases aligning to TRBD2. Trimming took 7 bases from V and 4 from J; bases not matched to a gene: 5. Germline CDR1 and CDR2: SEHNR and FQNEAQ (reference sequence). The CDR3 is 14 amino acids. CDR3 DNA: TGTGCCAGCAAGCGGGAGGGCCCGCCAGATACGCAGTATTTT. This encodes CASKREGPPDTQYF.

This clone was counted once. The chain has TRBV30 and TRBJ1-1, with a possible D match to TRBD1 (6 bases). The CDR3 is 11 amino acids. Germline CDR1 is GTSNPN and CDR2 is SVGIG (reference sequence). V shed 0 bases and J shed 7 bases, with 6 bases lying between them. The CDR3 region is CAWSVGGEAFF. In nucleotides, the CDR3 is TGTGCCTGGAGTGTAGGGGGTGAAGCTTTCTTT. Using reference TRBV30 and TRBJ1-1 for the parts outside the CDR3, the full variable domain is SQTIHQWPATLVQPVGSPLSLECTVEGTSNPNLYWYRQAAGRGLQLLFYSVGIGQISSEVPQNLSASRPQDRQFILSSKKLLLSDSGFYLCAWSVGGEAFFGQGTRLTVV.

The V gene is TRBV7-2, the J gene TRBJ2-3; the D gene is possibly TRBD2 (6 bases). This CDR3 region has 19 residues. The germline V and J ends were trimmed by 5 bases and 3 bases, with 27 bases remaining between them. CDR1 SGHTA and CDR2 FQGNSA come from the germline V gene. CDR3 nucleotide sequence: TGTGCCAGCAGCCCGTCAAGCCGGGGGACCGGACGATGGACAGATACGCAGTATTTT. It encodes CASSPSSRGTGRWTDTQYF.

The chain has TRBV14 and TRBJ1-3; no clear D. Germline V gives CDR1 SGHDN, CDR2 FVKESK. The CDR3 consists of 16 residues. Trimming took 4 bases from V and 2 from J, leaving 15 bases between them. In DNA form, the CDR3 reads TGTGCCAGCAGCCGCGGGTCCTGGGGTGCTGGAAACACCATATATTTT. Amino acids: CASSRGSWGAGNTIYF.

This sequence joins TRBV27 and TRBJ2-3; no clear D gene. The CDR3 covers 13 residues. Trimming stripped 4 bases from V and 1 base from J, with 6 bases between. Per germline, CDR1 MNHEY and CDR2 SMNVEV (reference sequence). The CDR3 is CASSYSGTDTQYF. The CDR3 DNA sequence: TGTGCCAGCAGTTATTCTGGCACAGATACGCAGTATTTT.

This clone has only a few counts. The chain has TRBV30 and TRBJ1-1; no definite D call. CDR3 length: 12 residues. CDR1 is GTSNPN, CDR2 SVGIG, per germline (reference sequence). The V and J ends lost 2 bases and 4 bases respectively, with 8 bases between them. In nucleotides, the CDR3 is TGTGCCTGGAGTCCAGGCCCCACTGAAGCTTTCTTT. Protein product: CAWSPGPTEAFF.

The V call is TRBV7-9, the J call TRBJ2-5; D is possibly TRBD1 or TRBD2 (5 bases each). Germline V lookup: CDR1 SEHNR, CDR2 FQNEAQ (reference sequence). V lost 4 bases, J lost 4 bases, and 19 bases lay in between. The CDR3 spans 16 residues. CDR3 protein: CASSSPGLTKGETQYF. CDR3 DNA: TGTGCCAGCAGCTCCCCGGGGCTTACAAAGGGAGAGACCCAGTACTTC.

The chain uses TRBV6-1 and TRBJ2-3, with TRBD2 as a possible D gene (5 bases). Trimming stripped 0 bases from V and 2 bases from J, with 9 bases between. Germline CDR1 is MNHNS and CDR2 is SASEGT. The CDR3 length is 15 residues. The CDR3 loop reads CASSEAVEATDTQYF. CDR3 bases: TGTGCCAGCAGTGAAGCAGTGGAGGCCACAGATACGCAGTATTTT.

The chain has TRBV4-2 and TRBJ2-4; 7 bases line up with TRBD1. Germline values: CDR1 LGHNA, CDR2 YNFKEQ. V lost 0 bases and J lost 3; bases outside the gene matches: 5. The length of the CDR3 is 16 residues. CDR3 sequence: CASSQDWTGGKNIQYF. The CDR3 DNA reads as TGTGCCAGCAGCCAAGATTGGACAGGCGGCAAAAACATTCAGTACTTC.

This clone was counted a few times. J is TRBJ1-5 and V is TRBV6-6, with a weak D call TRBD1 (6 bases). The CDR3 totals 15 residues. Trimming pared 0 bases from V and 7 bases from J, leaving 13 bases between. The germline CDR1 and CDR2 sequences are MNHNY and SVGAGI (reference sequence). The DNA of the CDR3 is TGTGCCAGCAGTTACTCCGTAGAGGGGGGGCAGCCCCAGCATTTT. Encoded protein: CASSYSVEGGQPQHF.

The V and J genes are TRBV7-2 and TRBJ1-2; D gene ambiguous. The germline V gene has CDR1 SGHTA and CDR2 FQGNSA. The CDR3 extends over 15 amino acids. Trimming took off 2 bases at V and 2 bases at J, with 12 bases between the two ends. CDR3 loop: CASSLSLGGNYGYTF. DNA of the CDR3: TGTGCCAGCAGCTTAAGTCTCGGCGGGAACTATGGCTACACCTTC.

The chain is built from TRBV14 and TRBJ2-5; possibly TRBD1 or TRBD2 for D (5 bases each). V was cut by 0 bases and J by 5 bases, with 7 bases left in between. In germline, CDR1 is SGHDN, CDR2 FVKESK. The CDR3 runs 13 residues. CDR3: CASSQDEGETQYF. The CDR3 nucleotides are TGTGCCAGCAGCCAAGATGAGGGGGAGACCCAGTACTTC.

This clone was detected a few times. This chain connects TRBV4-1 to TRBJ1-5; maybe TRBD1 (5 bases). V was shortened by 0 bases and J by 9 bases, with 15 bases between the two germline ends. The CDR3 sequence is 15 residues long. Looked up from germline, CDR1 is MGHRA and CDR2 is YSYEKL. This CDR3 reads CASSQDRGGDRPQHF. In nucleotides, the CDR3 is TGCGCCAGCAGCCAAGATAGGGGAGGGGATAGGCCCCAGCATTTT.